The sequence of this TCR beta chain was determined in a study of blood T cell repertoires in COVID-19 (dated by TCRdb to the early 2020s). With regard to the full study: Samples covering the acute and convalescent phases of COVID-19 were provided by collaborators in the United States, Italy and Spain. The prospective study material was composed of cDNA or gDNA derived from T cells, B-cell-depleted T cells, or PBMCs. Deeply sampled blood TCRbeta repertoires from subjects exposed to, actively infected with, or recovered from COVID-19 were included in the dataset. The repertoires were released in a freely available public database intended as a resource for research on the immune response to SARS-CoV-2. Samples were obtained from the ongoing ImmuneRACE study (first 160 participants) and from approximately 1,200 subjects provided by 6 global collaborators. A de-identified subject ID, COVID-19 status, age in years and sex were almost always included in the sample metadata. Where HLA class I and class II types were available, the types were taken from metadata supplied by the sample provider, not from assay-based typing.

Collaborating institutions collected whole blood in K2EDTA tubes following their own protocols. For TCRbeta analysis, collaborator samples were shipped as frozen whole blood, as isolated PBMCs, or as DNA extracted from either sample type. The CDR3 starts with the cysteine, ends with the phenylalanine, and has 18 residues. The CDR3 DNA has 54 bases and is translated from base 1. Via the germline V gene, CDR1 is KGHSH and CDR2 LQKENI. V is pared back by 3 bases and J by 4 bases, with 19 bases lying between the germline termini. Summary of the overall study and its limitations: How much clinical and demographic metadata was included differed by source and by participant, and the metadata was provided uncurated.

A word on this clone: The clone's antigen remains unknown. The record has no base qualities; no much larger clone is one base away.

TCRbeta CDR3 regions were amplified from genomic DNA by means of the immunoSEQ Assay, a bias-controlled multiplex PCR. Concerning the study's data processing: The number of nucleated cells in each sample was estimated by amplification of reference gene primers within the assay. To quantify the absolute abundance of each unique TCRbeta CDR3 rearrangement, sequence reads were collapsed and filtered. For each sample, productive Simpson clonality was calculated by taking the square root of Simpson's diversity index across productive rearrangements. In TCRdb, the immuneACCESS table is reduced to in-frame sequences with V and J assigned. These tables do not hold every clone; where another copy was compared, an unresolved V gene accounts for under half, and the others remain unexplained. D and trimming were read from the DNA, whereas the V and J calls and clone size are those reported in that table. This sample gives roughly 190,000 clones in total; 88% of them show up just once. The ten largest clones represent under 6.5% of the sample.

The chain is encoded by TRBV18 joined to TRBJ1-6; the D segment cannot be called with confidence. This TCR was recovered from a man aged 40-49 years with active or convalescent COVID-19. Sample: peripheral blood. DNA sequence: TGTGCCAGCTCACCCACATCCCTGACTCGAAGATATAATTCACCCCTCCACTTT. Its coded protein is CASSPTSLTRRYNSPLHF.